This T cell receptor (beta chain) emerged from a study of blood T cells in healthy people across ages. This clonotype was detected only a few times. Primers used in a second PCR of about 7 to 11 cycles were a sample-barcoded 5' primer and a J-beta primer mix. In TCRdb, the 5' RACE reads were re-called with MiXCR into one record per CDR3 protein. The sample carries hundreds of thousands of distinct CDR3 sequences, roughly 25% recorded once. V lost 1 base to trimming and J lost 0 bases, with 6 bases between them. Germline V gene lookup returns CDR1 MNHEY and CDR2 SMNVEV (reference sequence). CDR3 length equals 14 residues. The same sample was also used in a study of T cells of mothers and their children.

This rearrangement joins TRBV27 to TRBJ2-5; D gene uncertain. The sequence derives from a boy between 10 and 17 years old in good health. Sequencing was carried out using blood. CDR3 loop: CASSLYRYQETQYF. CDR3 DNA sequence: TGTGCCAGCAGTTTATATCGGTACCAAGAGACCCAGTACTTC.